Each of the 2 T cell receptor beta chains below was sequenced from the same sample in a study of draining lymph node invasion in breast cancer. Sorting for CD4+ CD45RA- CD25- cells yielded memory conventional CD4 T cells. TCRdb redid the calling of the bulk RNA-seq reads with MiXCR, one entry per CDR3 protein. Here the sample spans roughly 1,300 distinct CDR3 sequences, about 64% being singletons. Sequencing used sorted memory CD4+ effector T cells from the tumor. The receptors originated from a female donor with luminal breast cancer.

The sample holds one count of this clonotype. The J gene is TRBJ2-2, the V gene TRBV2; 7 nucleotides agree with TRBD2. The ends lost 7 bases at V and 4 bases at J; junction bases unmatched: 6. CDR1 and CDR2 from the germline V gene are SNHLY and FYNNEI. The CDR3 consists of 14 residues. The CDR3 spells CASTPGRVTGELFF. In DNA form, the CDR3 reads TGTGCCAGCACTCCAGGGAGGGTCACCGGGGAGCTGTTTTTT.

This clonotype turned up a few times. In DNA form, the CDR3 reads TGTGCCATCAGTGATTCGCAGGGGACGGAACCCCAGCATTTT. Translated: CAISDSQGTEPQHF. The chain combines TRBV10-3 with TRBJ1-5; D perhaps matches TRBD1 (6 bases). V was shortened by 3 bases and J by 10 bases, with 16 bases between the two germline ends. The CDR3 consists of 14 residues. Germline lookup yields CDR1 ENHRY and CDR2 SYGVKD.